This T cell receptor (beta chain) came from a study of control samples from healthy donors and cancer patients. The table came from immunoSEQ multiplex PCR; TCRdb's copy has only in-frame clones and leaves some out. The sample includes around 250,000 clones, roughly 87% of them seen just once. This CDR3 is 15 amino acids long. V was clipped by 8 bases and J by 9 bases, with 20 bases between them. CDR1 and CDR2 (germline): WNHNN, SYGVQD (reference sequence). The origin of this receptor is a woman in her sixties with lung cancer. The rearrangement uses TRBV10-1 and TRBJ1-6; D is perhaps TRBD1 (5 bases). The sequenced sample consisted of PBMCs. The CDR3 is CASQDKRLGGSPLHF. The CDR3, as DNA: TGCGCCAGCCAGGACAAACGACTGGGAGGTTCACCCCTCCACTTT.